The rows below give T cell receptor beta chains drawn from one sample of a study of regulatory T cells in long-lasting Graves disease. TCRdb re-called the multiplex PCR reads with MiXCR, one entry per CDR3 protein. Counted here are about 430,000 distinct CDR3 sequences, 15% occurring once; the ten biggest clones make up roughly 7.7%. These data were likewise used in another study, on T cells in Graves' hyperthyroidism and ophthalmopathy.

The material sequenced was peripheral blood mononuclear cells (PBMCs), taken at new diagnosis, from a patient treated with antithyroid drugs. These receptors were taken from a woman aged 35 to 49 with Graves disease. CDR3s include the opening cysteine and the closing phenylalanine or tryptophan. Fields, in order: clone size, V gene, J gene, D gene, CDR3 DNA, CDR3 protein. D genes are given only for firm matches. The listing skips clone size in some rows; elsewhere it reads once, few, many or a size class.

size: NA
V: TRBV7-9
J: TRBJ1-4
D: NA
DNA: TGTGCCAGCAGCGCCAGACAGGTGGGAAAACTGTTTTTT
CDR3: CASSARQVGKLFF

size: NA
V: TRBV27
J: TRBJ2-2
D: TRBD1
DNA: TGTGCCAGCAGTTTACTCCCAGGGGGCTGGACCGGGGAGCTGTTTTTT
CDR3: CASSLLPGGWTGELFF

size: few
V: TRBV2
J: TRBJ2-3
D: NA
DNA: TGTGCCAGCAGTGGGGACGGAAGCACAGATACGCGGTATTTT
CDR3: CASSGDGSTDTRYF

size: few
V: TRBV28
J: TRBJ2-6
D: TRBD2
DNA: TGTGCCAGCAGTCCTACTAGCGCTGGGGCCAACGTCCTGACTTTC
CDR3: CASSPTSAGANVLTF

size: many
V: TRBV11-2
J: TRBJ2-5
D: NA
DNA: TGTGCCAGCAGCCTTCCTAGGCCCGACCAAGAGACCCAGTACTTC
CDR3: CASSLPRPDQETQYF

size: many
V: TRBV27
J: TRBJ2-1
D: TRBD1
DNA: TGTGCCAGCAGTTTGGCCGTCGGGACAGGGAACAATGAGCAGTTCTTC
CDR3: CASSLAVGTGNNEQFF

size: NA
V: TRBV24-1
J: TRBJ1-4
D: TRBD1
DNA: TGTGCCACTTCGCCGGGACAGGGGGTTAATGAAAAACTGTTTTTT
CDR3: CATSPGQGVNEKLFF

size: few
V: TRBV12-3/TRBV12-4
J: TRBJ2-6
D: NA
DNA: TGTGCCAGCAGTCACAGGGTCCTCTCTGGGGCCAACGTCCTGACTTTC
CDR3: CASSHRVLSGANVLTF

size: many
V: TRBV11-2
J: TRBJ1-2
D: NA
DNA: TGTGCCAGCAGCCCCGGGGTTTATGGCTACACCTTC
CDR3: CASSPGVYGYTF

size: NA
V: TRBV6-1
J: TRBJ1-1
D: TRBD1
DNA: TGTGCCAGCAGGGGGAACAGGGGGCGAAGTGAAGCTTTCTTT
CDR3: CASRGNRGRSEAFF

size: many
V: TRBV20-1
J: TRBJ2-7
D: TRBD2
DNA: TGCAGTGCTAGGGGGACTAGCGCAGGGCAGTACTTC
CDR3: CSARGTSAGQYF

size: many
V: TRBV12-3/TRBV12-4
J: TRBJ1-2
D: TRBD1
DNA: TGTGCCAGCAGTCCAGGGGGATCTGTTGGCTACACCTTC
CDR3: CASSPGGSVGYTF

size: many
V: TRBV6-1
J: TRBJ1-4
D: NA
DNA: TGTGCCAGCAGGCCCCCCGGGGGGGTAGAAAAACTGTTTTTT
CDR3: CASRPPGGVEKLFF

size: NA
V: TRBV7-2
J: TRBJ1-1
D: NA
DNA: TGTGCCAGCAGCCCCGGCGCGGGCGGAGGGGCTGAAGCTTTCTTT
CDR3: CASSPGAGGGAEAFF

size: many
V: TRBV20-1
J: TRBJ2-5
D: TRBD2
DNA: TGCAGTGCTAGAGGGTGGAGCGGGAGAGAGACCCAGTACTTC
CDR3: CSARGWSGRETQYF

size: NA
V: TRBV20-1
J: TRBJ2-3
D: TRBD2
DNA: TGCAGTGCCTTCTCTAGCGGTCCTAGCACAGATACGCAGTATTTT
CDR3: CSAFSSGPSTDTQYF

size: many
V: TRBV5-8
J: TRBJ2-7
D: TRBD1
DNA: TGTGCCAGCAGCTGGACAGGGGGGAACGAGCAGTACTTC
CDR3: CASSWTGGNEQYF

size: many
V: TRBV28
J: TRBJ1-2
D: NA
DNA: TGTGCCAGCATAGCAGGAAACTATGGCTACACCTTC
CDR3: CASIAGNYGYTF

size: NA
V: TRBV20-1
J: TRBJ1-2
D: NA
DNA: TGCAGTGCCACGTCGGGGGGATTCCATGGCTACACCTTC
CDR3: CSATSGGFHGYTF

size: few
V: TRBV7-2
J: TRBJ2-3
D: NA
DNA: TGTGCCAGCCCCCCGGGCGATGCCCTAAGCACAGATACGCAGTATTTT
CDR3: CASPPGDALSTDTQYF

size: few
V: TRBV4-1
J: TRBJ2-2
D: TRBD2
DNA: TGCGCCAGCAGCCAAGACCCGGGACTAGCGGGAGTAGGGACCGGGGAGCTGTTTTTT
CDR3: CASSQDPGLAGVGTGELFF

size: many
V: TRBV12-3/TRBV12-4
J: TRBJ2-3
D: TRBD1
DNA: TGTGCCAGCAGCCGGAGACAGGGTGGGGGCACAGATACGCAGTATTTT
CDR3: CASSRRQGGGTDTQYF

size: many
V: TRBV14
J: TRBJ1-2
D: TRBD1
DNA: TGTGCCAGCAGCCACACAGGGGATGGCTACACCTTC
CDR3: CASSHTGDGYTF

size: few
V: TRBV6-2/TRBV6-3
J: TRBJ1-5
D: NA
DNA: TGTGCCAGCAGCCGCCGGACACTCTATAGCAATCAGCCCCAGCATTTT
CDR3: CASSRRTLYSNQPQHF

size: many
V: TRBV12-3/TRBV12-4
J: TRBJ2-7
D: NA
DNA: TGTGCCAGCAGTAACCTCTTTGAGAGGGGCCACGAGCAGTACTTC
CDR3: CASSNLFERGHEQYF

size: NA
V: TRBV2
J: TRBJ2-7
D: NA
DNA: TGTGCCAGCGGTCACCCTTCCTACGAGCAGTACTTC
CDR3: CASGHPSYEQYF

size: NA
V: TRBV12-3/TRBV12-4
J: TRBJ1-1
D: TRBD1
DNA: TGTGCCAGCAGTACCCATCGACAGGGTGGGGCTTTCTTT
CDR3: CASSTHRQGGAFF

size: many
V: TRBV7-8
J: TRBJ2-7
D: TRBD2
DNA: TGTGCCAGCAGCGCCACTAGCGGGAGGCAGTACGAGCAGTACTTC
CDR3: CASSATSGRQYEQYF

size: many
V: TRBV6-2/TRBV6-3
J: TRBJ2-7
D: TRBD1
DNA: TGTGCCAGCAGTTATAGGGACAGGATCGACGAGCAGTACTTC
CDR3: CASSYRDRIDEQYF

size: many
V: TRBV28
J: TRBJ1-4
D: NA
DNA: TGTGCCAGCAACCCCCCCCCAGGGCTTAATGAAAAACTGTTTTTT
CDR3: CASNPPPGLNEKLFF

size: many
V: TRBV2
J: TRBJ2-1
D: TRBD2
DNA: TGTGCCAGCAGTGTCGGGACTAGCGTCTACAATGAGCAGTTCTTC
CDR3: CASSVGTSVYNEQFF

size: few
V: TRBV27
J: TRBJ2-2
D: TRBD1
DNA: TGTGCCAGCAGTTCCTCAGGGGGCCTGAACACCGGGGAGCTGTTTTTT
CDR3: CASSSSGGLNTGELFF

size: many
V: TRBV5-1
J: TRBJ2-2
D: NA
DNA: TGCGCCAGCAAAAACGGGAGCAGAACCGGGGAGCTGTTTTTT
CDR3: CASKNGSRTGELFF

size: few
V: TRBV5-6
J: TRBJ1-2
D: NA
DNA: TGTGCCAGCAGGTTAGGGTGGGGAAGAAACTATGGCTACACCTTC
CDR3: CASRLGWGRNYGYTF

size: NA
V: TRBV7-2
J: TRBJ2-3
D: NA
DNA: TGTGCCAGCAGACGGGACGGCAGCACAGATACGCAGTATTTT
CDR3: CASRRDGSTDTQYF

size: NA
V: TRBV7-8
J: TRBJ2-3
D: TRBD2
DNA: TGTGCCAGCAGCCCGAAGACTAGCGGGGATACGCAGTATTTT
CDR3: CASSPKTSGDTQYF

size: many
V: TRBV18
J: TRBJ1-5
D: TRBD1
DNA: TGTGCCAGCTCACCGGCCGGGACAGTCAGCAATCAGCCCCAGCATTTT
CDR3: CASSPAGTVSNQPQHF

size: many
V: TRBV19
J: TRBJ2-1
D: NA
DNA: TGTGCCAGTAGTATTGGAATCGGGTCCTACAATGAGCAGTTCTTC
CDR3: CASSIGIGSYNEQFF

size: NA
V: TRBV27
J: TRBJ2-4
D: TRBD2
DNA: TGTGCCAGCATCAAGACTAGCGGGAGCCCCTTAGCCAAAAACATTCAGTACTTC
CDR3: CASIKTSGSPLAKNIQYF

size: many
V: TRBV7-2
J: TRBJ2-1
D: TRBD2
DNA: TGTGCCAGCAGCCGCGGATTAGCGGGTTACAATGAGCAGTTCTTC
CDR3: CASSRGLAGYNEQFF

size: few
V: TRBV27
J: TRBJ2-3
D: TRBD1
DNA: TGTGCCAGCAGTGTGACAGGGTTCGGAGATACGCAGTATTTT
CDR3: CASSVTGFGDTQYF

size: many
V: TRBV13
J: TRBJ1-4
D: TRBD1
DNA: TGTGCCAGCAGCTCCCTGGGACAGGGTGTTGAAAAACTGTTTTTT
CDR3: CASSSLGQGVEKLFF